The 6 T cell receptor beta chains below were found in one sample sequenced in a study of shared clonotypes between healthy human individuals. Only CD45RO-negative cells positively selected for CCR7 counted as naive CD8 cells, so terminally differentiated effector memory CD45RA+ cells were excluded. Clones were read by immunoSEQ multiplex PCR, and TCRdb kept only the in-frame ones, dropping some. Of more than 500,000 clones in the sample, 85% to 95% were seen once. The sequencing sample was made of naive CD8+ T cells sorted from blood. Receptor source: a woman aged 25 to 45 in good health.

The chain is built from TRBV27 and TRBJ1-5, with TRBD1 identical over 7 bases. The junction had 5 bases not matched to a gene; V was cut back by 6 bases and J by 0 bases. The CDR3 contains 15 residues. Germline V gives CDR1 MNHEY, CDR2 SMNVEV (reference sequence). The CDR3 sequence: CASSPGTDSNQPQHF. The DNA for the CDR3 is TGTGCCAGCAGCCCGGGGACAGATAGCAATCAGCCCCAGCATTTT.

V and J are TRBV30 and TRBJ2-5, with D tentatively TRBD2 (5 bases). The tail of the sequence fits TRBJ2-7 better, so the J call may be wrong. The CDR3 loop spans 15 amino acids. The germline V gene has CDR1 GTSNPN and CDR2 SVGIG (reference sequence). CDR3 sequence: CACQYPGLDPYEQYF. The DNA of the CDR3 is TGTGCCTGCCAATACCCCGGACTGGACCCCTACGAGCAGTACTTC.

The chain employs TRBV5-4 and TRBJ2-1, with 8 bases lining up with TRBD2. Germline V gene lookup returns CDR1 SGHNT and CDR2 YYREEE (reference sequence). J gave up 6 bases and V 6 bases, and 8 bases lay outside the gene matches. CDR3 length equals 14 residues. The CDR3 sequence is CASTYAGGINEQFF. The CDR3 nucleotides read TGTGCCAGCACTTATGCGGGAGGAATCAATGAGCAGTTCTTC.

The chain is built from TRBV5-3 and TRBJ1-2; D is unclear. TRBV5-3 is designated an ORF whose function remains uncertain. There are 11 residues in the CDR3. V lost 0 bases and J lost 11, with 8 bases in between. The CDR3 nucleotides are TGTGCCAGAAGCTTGGTTTTAGGGTACACCTTC. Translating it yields CARSLVLGYTF.

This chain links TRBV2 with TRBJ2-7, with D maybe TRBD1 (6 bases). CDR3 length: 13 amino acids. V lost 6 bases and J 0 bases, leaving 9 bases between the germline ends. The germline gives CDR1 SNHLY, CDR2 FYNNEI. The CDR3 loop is CASRTGTSYEQYF. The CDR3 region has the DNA TGTGCCAGCAGAACAGGGACCTCCTACGAGCAGTACTTC.

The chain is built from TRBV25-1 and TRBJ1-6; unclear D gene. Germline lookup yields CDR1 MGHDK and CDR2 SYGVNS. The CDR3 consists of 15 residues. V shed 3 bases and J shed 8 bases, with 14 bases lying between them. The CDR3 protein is CASSDSGRGYSPLHF. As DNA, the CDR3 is TGTGCCAGCAGTGATTCGGGCCGAGGTTATTCACCCCTCCACTTT.